These T cell receptor beta chains were read from a single sample in a study of human versus mouse CDR3 diversity and MHC coevolution. TCRdb keeps only in-frame clones here, not all; method: immunoSEQ multiplex PCR. The table lists tens of thousands of clones, over 85% of them singletons. The sequencing sample was made of naive CD4+ T cells from blood. The source of these receptors is a person aged 25 to 75 in good health. The CDR3 runs from the conserved cysteine through the conserved F or W. Each record gives: J gene, clone size, D gene, V gene, CDR3 DNA, CDR3 protein. The D gene is left open where the match is weak. The size field is filled for only some rows; it gives once, few, many or a size class.

TRBJ1-5	.	TRBD1	TRBV19	TGTGCCAGCACACCACAGGGGAATCAGCCCCAGCATTTT	CASTPQGNQPQHF
TRBJ1-2	.	.	TRBV19	TGTGCCAGTAGTATAGCGACAACTAACTATGGCTACACCTTC	CASSIATTNYGYTF
TRBJ1-1	.	.	TRBV7-9	TGTGCCAGCAGCTTACGGGGTGGCACTGAAGCTTTCTTT	CASSLRGGTEAFF
TRBJ1-6	.	TRBD1	TRBV9	TGTGCCAGCAGCGCCGGACAGGCGGCAGTTACACCCCTCCACTTT	CASSAGQAAVTPLHF
TRBJ2-3	.	TRBD2	TRBV28	TGTGCCAGCAGTTTGCGACTAGCGGGAGTAGGAGATACGCAGTATTTT	CASSLRLAGVGDTQYF
TRBJ2-7	.	TRBD1	TRBV5-4	TGTGCCAGCAGCTGGGGTGACAGGGGGCGAGGCTCCTACGAGCAGTACTTC	CASSWGDRGRGSYEQYF
TRBJ1-2	few	TRBD1	TRBV19	TGTGCCAGTAGTAATCCGGGACAGGGGATTCAGGGCTACACCTTC	CASSNPGQGIQGYTF
TRBJ1-1	.	.	TRBV28	TGTGCCAGCACCGGACATTCGAACACTGAAGCTTTCTTT	CASTGHSNTEAFF
TRBJ1-1	.	.	TRBV29-1	TGCAGCGTTGAAGGTGTAGGGGCTGAAGCTTTCTTT	CSVEGVGAEAFF
TRBJ2-7	once	TRBD1	TRBV5-5	TGTGCCAGCAGCTTGGCGACAGGGGGTATCTACGAGCAGTACTTC	CASSLATGGIYEQYF
TRBJ1-2	.	.	TRBV6-5	TGTGCCAGCAGTTATGGGGGGTCGAACTATGGCTACACCTTC	CASSYGGSNYGYTF
TRBJ2-2	.	TRBD1	TRBV18	TGTGCCAGCTCACGAGGGACAGGGAGCACCGGGGAGCTGTTTTTT	CASSRGTGSTGELFF
TRBJ1-1	.	.	TRBV18	TGTGCCAGCTCACCAAGTTCCAGGGGTTCGAACACTGAAGCTTTCTTT	CASSPSSRGSNTEAFF
TRBJ1-2	.	.	TRBV6-5	TGTGCCAGCACCCCGCGGAGGGGCTATGGCTACACCTTC	CASTPRRGYGYTF
TRBJ2-5	once	TRBD1	TRBV5-5	TGTGCCAGCAGCTTGGGGGACAGGGAAAAAGAGACCCAGTACTTC	CASSLGDREKETQYF
TRBJ1-6	.	TRBD1	TRBV5-8	TGTGCCAGCTCTGGGACAGGGCAGAATTCACCCCTCCACTTT	CASSGTGQNSPLHF
TRBJ2-1	.	.	TRBV5-1	TGCGCCAGCAGCTTGGGTTCCAGGGTCAACAATGAGCAGTTCTTC	CASSLGSRVNNEQFF
TRBJ2-7	once	.	TRBV5-6	TGTGCCAGCAGCTTGGGCAGGGCCTACGAGCAGTACTTC	CASSLGRAYEQYF
TRBJ2-3	.	TRBD1	TRBV5-1	TGCGCCAGCAGCTTTGACAGGGCGGGCACAGATACGCAGTATTTT	CASSFDRAGTDTQYF
TRBJ1-6	.	.	TRBV4-2	TGTGCCAGCGGACAATGGGCCCTGGATTATAATTCACCCCTCCACTTT	CASGQWALDYNSPLHF
TRBJ2-7	.	.	TRBV5-1	TGCGCCAGCAGGATCCAGGTGGCTACCTACGAGCAGTACTTC	CASRIQVATYEQYF
TRBJ2-7	.	.	TRBV7-6	TGTGCCAGCAGCTTAGACCAGGGTGACTACGAGCAGTACTTC	CASSLDQGDYEQYF
TRBJ2-1	.	TRBD2	TRBV28	TGTGCCAGCAGTCCCACCGGGACTAGCGGGAGTATGGATGAGCAGTTCTTC	CASSPTGTSGSMDEQFF
TRBJ2-2	.	.	TRBV27	TGTGCCAGCAGTTTTCAGGGGACAAGCACCGGGGAGCTGTTTTTT	CASSFQGTSTGELFF
TRBJ2-3	.	TRBD2	TRBV6-1	TGTGCCAGCAGTAGCGGGGGAGGCGCAGATACGCAGTATTTT	CASSSGGGADTQYF
TRBJ1-2	.	.	TRBV5-1	TGCGCCAGCAGCTTGCAGCTAGATAACTATGGCTACACCTTC	CASSLQLDNYGYTF
TRBJ1-2	.	.	TRBV27	TGTGCCAGCAGTTCTCCCCGAGGGGGATATGGCTACACCTTC	CASSSPRGGYGYTF
TRBJ2-7	.	TRBD1	TRBV28	TGTGCCAGCAGTTCCGGGACAGGGACCTGGTGGCAGTACTTC	CASSSGTGTWWQYF
TRBJ2-2	.	.	TRBV11-3	TGTGCCAGCAGTTCCAGGGGCACCGGGGAGCTGTTTTTT	CASSSRGTGELFF
TRBJ2-7	.	.	TRBV28	TGTGCCAGCAGTCCCGCCCCTTTAGCGGAACTTCACTACGAGCAGTACTTC	CASSPAPLAELHYEQYF
TRBJ2-7	.	TRBD1	TRBV6-5	TGTGCCAGCAGGCCTCCGGGACAGGGGCGCTACGAGCAGTACTTC	CASRPPGQGRYEQYF
TRBJ1-2	.	.	TRBV9	TGTGCCAGTAGCCCCAGTTCGGACACTTTCTATGGCTACACCTTC	CASSPSSDTFYGYTF
TRBJ2-1	.	TRBD1	TRBV7-3	TGTGCCAGCAGCTTGCCGGGACAGGGTAGCTCCTACAATGAGCAGTTCTTC	CASSLPGQGSSYNEQFF
TRBJ2-7	.	TRBD1	TRBV5-6	TGTGCCAGCAGGCCGACCGGACAGGGGGAGTACGAGCAGTACTTC	CASRPTGQGEYEQYF
TRBJ1-1	.	.	TRBV29-1	TGCAGCGCCCAGAACACTGAAGCTTTCTTT	CSAQNTEAFF
TRBJ2-1	.	TRBD1	TRBV18	TGTGCCAGCTCCCCCAGGGGGACGGAATACAATGAGCAGTTCTTC	CASSPRGTEYNEQFF
TRBJ2-7	once	TRBD2	TRBV28	TGTGCCAGCGGACTAGCTATGACCGCCTACGAGCAGTACTTC	CASGLAMTAYEQYF
TRBJ1-1	.	.	TRBV7-3	TGTGCCAGCAGCATCCAGGAGAACACTGAAGCTTTCTTT	CASSIQENTEAFF
TRBJ1-6	few	TRBD1	TRBV10-3	TGTGCCATCAGTCCGGACAGGAGCAATTCACCCCTCCACTTT	CAISPDRSNSPLHF
TRBJ2-3	.	TRBD2	TRBV11-1	TGTGCCAGCAGCCAGGGACTAGCGGGGGATACGCAGTATTTT	CASSQGLAGDTQYF
TRBJ2-3	.	.	TRBV19	TGTGCCAGTAGTATCCTGGACAGAGGAGATACGCAGTATTTT	CASSILDRGDTQYF
TRBJ1-2	.	TRBD1	TRBV5-4	TGTGCCAGCACTAAAGGAGGACAGGGGGACTATGGCTACACCTTC	CASTKGGQGDYGYTF
TRBJ1-3	few	TRBD1	TRBV5-1	TGCGCCAGCAGCGACGGGACAGACGGAAACACCATATATTTT	CASSDGTDGNTIYF
TRBJ2-5	.	TRBD2	TRBV18	TGTGCCAGCTCACCACCGGCTAGCGGGAGGCGCGTGACCCAGTACTTC	CASSPPASGRRVTQYF